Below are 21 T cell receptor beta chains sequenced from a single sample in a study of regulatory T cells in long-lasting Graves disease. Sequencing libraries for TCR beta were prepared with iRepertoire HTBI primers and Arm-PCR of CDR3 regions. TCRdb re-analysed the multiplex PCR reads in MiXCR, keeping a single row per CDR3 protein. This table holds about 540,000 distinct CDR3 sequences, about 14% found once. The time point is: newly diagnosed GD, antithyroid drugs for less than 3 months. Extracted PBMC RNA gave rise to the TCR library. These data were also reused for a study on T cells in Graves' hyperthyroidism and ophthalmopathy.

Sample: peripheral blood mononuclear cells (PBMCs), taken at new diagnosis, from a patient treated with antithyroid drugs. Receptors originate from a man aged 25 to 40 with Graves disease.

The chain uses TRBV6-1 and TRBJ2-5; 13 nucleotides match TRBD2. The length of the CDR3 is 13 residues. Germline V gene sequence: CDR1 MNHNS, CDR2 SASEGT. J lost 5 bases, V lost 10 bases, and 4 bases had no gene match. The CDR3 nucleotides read TGTGCCACCGGACTAGCGGGAGACGAGACCCAGTACTTC. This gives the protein CATGLAGDETQYF.

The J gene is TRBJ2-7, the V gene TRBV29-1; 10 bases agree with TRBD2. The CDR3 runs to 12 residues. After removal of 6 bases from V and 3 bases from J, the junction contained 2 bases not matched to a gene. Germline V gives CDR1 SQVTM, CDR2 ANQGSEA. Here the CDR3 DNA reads TGCAGCGTAGCTAGCGGGAGCTACGAGCAGTACTTC. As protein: CSVASGSYEQYF.

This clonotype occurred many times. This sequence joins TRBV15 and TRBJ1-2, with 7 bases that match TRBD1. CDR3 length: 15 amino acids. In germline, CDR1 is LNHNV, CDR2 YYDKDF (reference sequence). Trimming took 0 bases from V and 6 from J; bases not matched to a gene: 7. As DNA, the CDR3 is TGTGCCACCAGCAGAGAGGGACAGATCCTCCATGGCTACACCTTC. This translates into CATSREGQILHGYTF.

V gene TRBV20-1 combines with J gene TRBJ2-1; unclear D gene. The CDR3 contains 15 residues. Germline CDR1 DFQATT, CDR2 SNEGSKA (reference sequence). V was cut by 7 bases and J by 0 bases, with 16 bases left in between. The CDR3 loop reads CSEHSQASSYNEQFF. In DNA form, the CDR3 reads TGCAGTGAACATTCGCAGGCCAGCTCCTACAATGAGCAGTTCTTC.

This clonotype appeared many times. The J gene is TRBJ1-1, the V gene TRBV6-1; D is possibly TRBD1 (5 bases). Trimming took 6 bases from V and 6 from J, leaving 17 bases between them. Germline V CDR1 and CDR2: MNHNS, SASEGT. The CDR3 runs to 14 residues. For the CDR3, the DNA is TGTGCCAGCAGGGGGGACCGACTCAAGGCTGAAGCTTTCTTT. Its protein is CASRGDRLKAEAFF.

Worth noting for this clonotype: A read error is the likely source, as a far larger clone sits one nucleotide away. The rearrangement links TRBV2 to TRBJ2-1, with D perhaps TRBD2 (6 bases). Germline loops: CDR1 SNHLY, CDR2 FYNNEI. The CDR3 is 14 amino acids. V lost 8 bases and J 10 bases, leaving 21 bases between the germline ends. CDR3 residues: CASRPGTSSYEQFF. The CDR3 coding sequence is TGTGCCAGCCGCCCCGGGACTTCCTCCTACGAGCAGTTCTTC.

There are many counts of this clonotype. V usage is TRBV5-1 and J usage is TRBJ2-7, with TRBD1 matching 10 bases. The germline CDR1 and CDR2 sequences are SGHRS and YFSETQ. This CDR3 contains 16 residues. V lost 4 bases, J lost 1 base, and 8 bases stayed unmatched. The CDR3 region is CASSPREGQGSYEQYF. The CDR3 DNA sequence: TGCGCCAGCAGCCCCCGGGAGGGACAGGGGTCCTACGAGCAGTACTTC. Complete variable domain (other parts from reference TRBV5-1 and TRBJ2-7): KAGVTQTPRYLIKTRGQQVTLSCSPISGHRSVSWYQQTPGQGLQFLFEYFSETQRNKGNFPGRFSGRQFSNSRSEMNVSTLELGDSALYLCASSPREGQGSYEQYFGPGTRLTVT.

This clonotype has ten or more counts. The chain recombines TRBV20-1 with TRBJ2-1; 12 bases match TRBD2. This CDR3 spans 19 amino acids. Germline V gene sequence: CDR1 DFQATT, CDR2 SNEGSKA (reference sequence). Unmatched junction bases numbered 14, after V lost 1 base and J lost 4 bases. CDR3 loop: CSARGHLGTSGSKYNEQFF. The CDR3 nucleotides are TGCAGTGCTAGAGGCCATTTAGGGACTAGCGGGTCAAAATACAATGAGCAGTTCTTC.

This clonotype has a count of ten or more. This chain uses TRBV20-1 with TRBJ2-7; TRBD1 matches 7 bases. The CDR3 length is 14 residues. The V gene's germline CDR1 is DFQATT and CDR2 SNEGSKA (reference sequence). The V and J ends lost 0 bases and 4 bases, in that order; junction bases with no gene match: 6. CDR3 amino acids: CSARDYTQGYEQYF. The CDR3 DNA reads TGCAGTGCTAGAGACTACACACAGGGGTACGAGCAGTACTTC.

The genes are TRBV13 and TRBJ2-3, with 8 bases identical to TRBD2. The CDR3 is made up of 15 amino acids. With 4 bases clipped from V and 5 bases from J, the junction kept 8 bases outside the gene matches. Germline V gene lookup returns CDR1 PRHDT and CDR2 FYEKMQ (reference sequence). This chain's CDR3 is CASSSRAGEGDTQYF. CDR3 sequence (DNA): TGTGCCAGCAGCTCGCGAGCGGGAGAGGGAGATACGCAGTATTTT.

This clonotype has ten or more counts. This chain's CDR3 is CSARVGAGSVYNEQFF. DNA for the CDR3: TGCAGTGCTAGAGTTGGGGCGGGAAGCGTCTACAATGAGCAGTTCTTC. The V gene is TRBV20-1, the J gene TRBJ2-1, with TRBD2 as a possible D gene (6 bases). Germline V gives CDR1 DFQATT, CDR2 SNEGSKA (reference sequence). This CDR3 region has 16 residues. Trimming removed 1 base from V and 3 bases from J, with 16 bases in between.

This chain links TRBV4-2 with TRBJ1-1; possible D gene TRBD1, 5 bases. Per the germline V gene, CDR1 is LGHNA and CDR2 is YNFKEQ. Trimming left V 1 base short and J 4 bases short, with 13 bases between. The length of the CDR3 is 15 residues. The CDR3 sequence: CASSQVQGGSTEAFF. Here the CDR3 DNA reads TGTGCCAGCAGCCAAGTGCAGGGTGGGAGCACTGAAGCTTTCTTT.

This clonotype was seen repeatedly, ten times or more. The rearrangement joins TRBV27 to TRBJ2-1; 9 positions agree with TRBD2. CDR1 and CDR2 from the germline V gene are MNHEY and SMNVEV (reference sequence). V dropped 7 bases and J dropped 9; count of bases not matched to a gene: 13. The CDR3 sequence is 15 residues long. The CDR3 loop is CASIPFAGGPGEQFF. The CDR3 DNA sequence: TGTGCCAGCATCCCCTTTGCGGGAGGGCCAGGTGAGCAGTTCTTC.

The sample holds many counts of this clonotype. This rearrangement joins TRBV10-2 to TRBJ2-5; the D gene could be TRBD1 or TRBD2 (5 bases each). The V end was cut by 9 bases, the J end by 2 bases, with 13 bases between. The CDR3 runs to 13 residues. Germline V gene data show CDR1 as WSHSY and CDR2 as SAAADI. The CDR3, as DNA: TGCGCCAGACCGGGACGCAAACAAGAGACCCAGTACTTC. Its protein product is CARPGRKQETQYF.

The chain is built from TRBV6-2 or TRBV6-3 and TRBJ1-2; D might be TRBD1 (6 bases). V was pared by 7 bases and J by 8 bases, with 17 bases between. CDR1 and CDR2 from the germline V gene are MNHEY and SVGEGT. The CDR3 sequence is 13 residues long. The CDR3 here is CASTTGTAGGYTF. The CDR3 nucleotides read TGTGCCAGCACCACAGGGACGGCGGGGGGCTACACCTTC.

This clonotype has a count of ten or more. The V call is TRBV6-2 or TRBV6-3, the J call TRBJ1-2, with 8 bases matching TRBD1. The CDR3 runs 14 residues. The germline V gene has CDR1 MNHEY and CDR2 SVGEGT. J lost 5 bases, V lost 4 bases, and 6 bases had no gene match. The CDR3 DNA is TGTGCCAGCAGTTCAGGGGGCCGGGGATATGGCTACACCTTC. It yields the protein CASSSGGRGYGYTF.

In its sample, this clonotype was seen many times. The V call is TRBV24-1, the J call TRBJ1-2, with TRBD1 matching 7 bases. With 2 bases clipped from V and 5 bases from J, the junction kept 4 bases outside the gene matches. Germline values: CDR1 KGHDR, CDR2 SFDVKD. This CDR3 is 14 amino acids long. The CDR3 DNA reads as TGTGCCACCAGTGATTCAGGGGGGCTGTATGGCTACACCTTC. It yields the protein CATSDSGGLYGYTF.

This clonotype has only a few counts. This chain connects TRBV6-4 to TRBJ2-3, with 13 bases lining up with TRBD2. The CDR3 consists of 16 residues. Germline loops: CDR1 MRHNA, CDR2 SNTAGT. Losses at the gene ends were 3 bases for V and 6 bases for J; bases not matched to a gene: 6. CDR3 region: CASSEKLAGGSDTQYF. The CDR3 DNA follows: TGTGCCAGCAGTGAGAAACTAGCGGGAGGGTCGGATACGCAGTATTTT.

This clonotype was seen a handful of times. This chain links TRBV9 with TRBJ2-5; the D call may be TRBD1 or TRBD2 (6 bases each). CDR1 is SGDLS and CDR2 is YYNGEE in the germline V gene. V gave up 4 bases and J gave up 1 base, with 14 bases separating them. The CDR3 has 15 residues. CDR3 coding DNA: TGTGCCAGCAGCACTCCGGGGGCCTCCCAAGAGACCCAGTACTTC. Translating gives CASSTPGASQETQYF. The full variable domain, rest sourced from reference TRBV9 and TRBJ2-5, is DSGVTQTPKHLITATGQRVTLRCSPRSGDLSVYWYQQSLDQGLQFLIQYYNGEERAKGNILERFSAQQFPDLHSELNLSSLELGDSALYFCASSTPGASQETQYFGPGTRLLVL.

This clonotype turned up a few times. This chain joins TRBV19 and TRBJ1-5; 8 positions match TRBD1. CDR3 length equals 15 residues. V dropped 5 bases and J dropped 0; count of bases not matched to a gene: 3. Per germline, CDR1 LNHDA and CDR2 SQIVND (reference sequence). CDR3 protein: CASSWTGPSNQPQHF. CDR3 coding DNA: TGTGCCAGTAGTTGGACAGGGCCTAGCAATCAGCCCCAGCATTTT. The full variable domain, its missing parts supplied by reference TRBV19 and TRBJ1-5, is DGGITQSPKYLFRKEGQNVTLSCEQNLNHDAMYWYRQDPGQGLRLIYYSQIVNDFQKGDIAEGYSVSREKKESFPLTVTSAQKNPTAFYLCASSWTGPSNQPQHFGDGTRLSIL.

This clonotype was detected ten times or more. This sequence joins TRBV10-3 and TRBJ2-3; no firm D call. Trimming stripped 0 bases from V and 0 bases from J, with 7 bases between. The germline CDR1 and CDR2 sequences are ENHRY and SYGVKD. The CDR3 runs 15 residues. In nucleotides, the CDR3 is TGTGCCATCAGTGAGTCCAGCAGAAGCACAGATACGCAGTATTTT. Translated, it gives CAISESSRSTDTQYF.